This T cell receptor (beta chain) was recorded in a study of long-term antiretroviral therapy in people with HIV. General study results and limits: Post-ART, diversity grew, though it stayed under transplant donor control levels. Relative to control repertoires, HIV repertoires exhibited narrower CDR3 length ranges.

Worth noting for this clone: The target antigen is unknown.

At survey level, the immunoSEQ assay was run in its v3.0 version. This table comes from immunoSEQ multiplex PCR, and its TCRdb copy is limited to in-frame clones, with some not included. Of 25,000 to 30,000 clones listed, roughly 89% were seen once; the top ten hold just over 3.5%. V was clipped by 8 bases and J by 2 bases, with 8 bases between them. This CDR3 has 12 residues. Germline loops: CDR1 ENHRY, CDR2 SYGVKD. The TCR was taken from a woman under 30 with HIV. Sequenced material: unsorted PBMCs, taken 1.8 years after starting antiretroviral therapy. The chain combines TRBV10-3 with TRBJ2-3; TRBD2 is a possible D gene (5 bases). In DNA, the CDR3 is TGTGCCATCCGGGGATTCACAGATACGCAGTATTTT. This encodes CAIRGFTDTQYF.